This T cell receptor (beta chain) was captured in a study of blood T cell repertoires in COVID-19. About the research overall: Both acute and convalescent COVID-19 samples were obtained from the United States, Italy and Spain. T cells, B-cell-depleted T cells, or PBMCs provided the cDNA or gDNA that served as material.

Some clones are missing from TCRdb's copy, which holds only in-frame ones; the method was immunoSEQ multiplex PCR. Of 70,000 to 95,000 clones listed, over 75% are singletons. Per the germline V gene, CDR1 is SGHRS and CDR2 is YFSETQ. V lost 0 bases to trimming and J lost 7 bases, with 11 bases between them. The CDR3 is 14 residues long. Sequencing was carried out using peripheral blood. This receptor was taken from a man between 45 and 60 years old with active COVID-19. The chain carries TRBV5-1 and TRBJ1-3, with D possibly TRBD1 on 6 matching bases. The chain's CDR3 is CASSLEQGSNTIYF. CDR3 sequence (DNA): TGCGCCAGCAGCTTGGAACAGGGATCCAACACCATATATTTT.